This T cell receptor beta chain emerged from a study of blood T cells in healthy people across ages (dated by TCRdb to the mid-2010s). For the wider study: In model experiments, roughly one uniquely barcoded TCR beta cDNA molecule per two T cells was captured by template switching. The study measured age-related changes in TCR beta repertoire diversity using deep sequencing normalized with unique cDNA molecular identifiers. Four age groups were formed from the donors: young (average roughly 15 years), middle-aged (less than 40), aged (about 68) and long-lived (82). To avoid experimental bias, donors of different ages were distributed randomly across sequencing lanes. The study analyzed two additional independent replicas of 1 million unique cDNA reads from the same blood draw for two donors, one aged 18 to 29 and one aged 80 or older. The paper's findings and limits, for the study overall: Compared with the aged group, the long-lived group had more naive CD4+ T cells, fewer expanded clones and increased TCR diversity, suggesting age selection. Bulk unsorted PBMC profiling prevented conclusive comparison of naive and antigen-experienced compartments. Total diversity estimates from one million sequenced T cells were considered lower bounds and underestimates. Because the CMV infection status of the donors was unknown, age-related changes in expanded clonotypes may potentially have been confounded. Observed TCR beta diversity per million T cells fell roughly linearly with age, and a significant reduction was already apparent by age around 40. Observed TCR beta diversity correlated strongly with the percentage of naive T cells measured by flow cytometry.

CDR1 and CDR2, looked up from the germline V gene, are SQVTM and ANQGSEA. The CDR3 starts with the cysteine, ends with the phenylalanine, and has 16 residues. The CDR3 DNA has 48 bases and is translated from base 1. V sheds 1 base and J sheds 4 bases, leaving 18 bases between their ends. A remark on this clonotype: No cognate antigen has been identified for it. Base quality data are lacking; no much larger clone is found one base away.

The library came from 5' RACE. TCRdb names Illumina HiSeq 2500 as the instrument used. A second PCR of roughly 7 to 12 cycles was run with a J-beta primer mix and a sample-barcoded 5' primer. Each TCR beta cDNA molecule received a unique molecular identifier from a template-switch 5' adaptor carrying 12 random nucleotides. Each sample yielded at least 2.5 million CDR3-containing paired-end reads. First-strand cDNA was synthesized from all RNA with the Mint cDNA synthesis kit, primed by a TRBC-specific oligonucleotide. Following uracil-DNA glycosylase treatment, a first 18-cycle PCR with universal primers M1SS and BC2_uni_R was performed on all cDNA. As for the original processing: For normalization, 1 million high-quality reads, each with a distinct molecular identifier, were randomly selected from each sample. Instead of being binned into consensus sequences, reads with shared molecular identifiers were discarded. MiTCR, with a Q25 quality threshold and the strictest error-elimination algorithm, was used for CDR3 identification, clonotype clustering and error correction. A nonparametric unseen species model using Euler transformation provided a lower-bound estimate of total TCR beta diversity. TCRdb reprocessed the public reads (quality trimming at Q25 with fastp, clone calling with MiXCR) and kept in-frame beta chains. Rows merge per CDR3 protein into single entries with the most common DNA and genes. These V and J calls are TCRdb output, not the study's own analysis. The sample table lists about 730,000 distinct CDR3 sequences, roughly two fifths of them with a count of one. Together, the top ten hold around 20% of the sample.

The approximately 39 donors, aged 6 to 90 years, were systemically healthy Caucasian individuals from Russia. Each donor gave about 9.8 milliliters of peripheral blood, drawn into EDTA-treated Vacutainer tubes. Ficoll-Paque density-gradient centrifugation was used to isolate PBMCs, with at least 6 million per sample. Total RNA, at least 6 micrograms per sample, was extracted from PBMCs with Trizol reagent. For every donor, flow cytometry on a PBMC aliquot measured the percentage of naive CD45RAhigh/CD27high T cells. Sequenced sample: blood. The rearrangement joined TRBV29-1 to TRBJ2-3; TRBD1 is perhaps the D gene, given 6 matching bases. This sequence originates from a woman between 55 and 75 years old in good health. The CDR3 reads CSVEVTTGFGADTQYF. The DNA is as follows: TGCAGCGTTGAAGTGACCACAGGGTTTGGTGCAGATACGCAGTATTTT.